The 14 T cell receptor beta chains below come from one sample, sequenced in a study of blood T cell repertoires in COVID-19. Clones were read by immunoSEQ multiplex PCR, and TCRdb kept only the in-frame ones, dropping some. The data contain some 500,000 clones, around 89% of them seen just once; the ten biggest clones take up less than 2%. Sequenced material: PBMCs or T cells enriched from blood (not recorded which). The receptors here all came from a woman in her thirties or forties who had recovered from COVID-19.

A remark on this clone: Other DNA sequences in this sample translate to the same CDR3. The chain couples TRBV10-3 to TRBJ1-4; D not certain. The V end lost 3 bases, the J end lost 8 bases, and 10 bases lay between the germline ends. There are 13 residues in the CDR3. Per the germline V gene, CDR1 is ENHRY and CDR2 is SYGVKD. CDR3 in amino acids: CAISESGGEKLFF. The CDR3 nucleotides are TGTGCCATCAGTGAATCGGGAGGGGAAAAACTGTTTTTT.

The gene calls are TRBV7-2 and TRBJ1-4; D is unclear. CDR1 is SGHTA, CDR2 FQGNSA, per germline. This CDR3 is 14 amino acids long. Between the trimmed V and J ends, which lost 1 base and 8 bases, there was a span of 11 bases. The CDR3 DNA follows: TGTGCCAGCAGCTTAGGACTTTCCCAAGAAAAACTGTTTTTT. It yields the protein CASSLGLSQEKLFF.

This chain joins TRBV4-3 and TRBJ2-7, with D possibly being TRBD2 (7 bases). The CDR3 extends over 14 amino acids. The germline CDR1 and CDR2 sequences are LGHNA and YSLEER. The V and J ends lost 1 base and 7 bases respectively, with 14 bases between them. The CDR3 region has the DNA TGCGCCAGCAGCCAAGGCAGGGGAGGGTGGGAGCAGTACTTC. Its protein product is CASSQGRGGWEQYF.

This CDR3 reads CASSSQGESYTGELFF. CDR3 DNA: TGTGCCAGCAGTTCGCAGGGGGAGAGTTACACCGGGGAGCTGTTTTTT. The chain carries TRBV6-5 and TRBJ2-2; 7 bases agree with TRBD1. Germline V gene data show CDR1 as MNHEY and CDR2 as SVGAGI. CDR3 length: 16 residues. V dropped 4 bases and J dropped 3; count of bases not matched to a gene: 8.

The rearrangement joins TRBV7-6 to TRBJ1-1, with 7 bases identical to TRBD1. V dropped 4 bases and J dropped 0; count of bases not matched to a gene: 11. The CDR3 loop spans 17 amino acids. From germline, CDR1 is SGHVS and CDR2 FNYEAQ. CDR3 residues: CASSSWGQGGVNTEAFF. The CDR3 DNA sequence: TGTGCCAGCAGCTCATGGGGGCAGGGGGGTGTGAACACTGAAGCTTTCTTT.

This clone was found many times. V and J are TRBV2 and TRBJ1-1; no firm D call. V was cut by 7 bases and J by 0 bases, with 9 bases left in between. This CDR3 has 13 residues. Germline CDR1 is SNHLY and CDR2 is FYNNEI. CDR3 sequence: CASILRMNTEAFF. DNA for the CDR3: TGTGCCAGCATCCTCCGTATGAACACTGAAGCTTTCTTT.

In this sample, this clone turned up once. The CDR3 DNA is TGTGCCAGCCGCGGTACCTTGCTAGCCTACAATGAGCAGTTCTTC. Translating it yields CASRGTLLAYNEQFF. This rearrangement joins TRBV25-1 to TRBJ2-1; D remains ambiguous. The CDR3 is made up of 15 amino acids. CDR1 is MGHDK and CDR2 is SYGVNS in the germline V gene. Trimming stripped 8 bases from V and 2 bases from J, with 16 bases between. Variable domain in full (rest from reference TRBV25-1 and TRBJ2-1): EADIYQTPRYLVIGTGKKITLECSQTMGHDKMYWYQQDPGMELHLIHYSYGVNSTEKGDLSSESTVSRIRTEHFPLTLESARPSHTSQYLCASRGTLLAYNEQFFGPGTRLTVL.

The chain links TRBV5-1 to TRBJ2-5; possibly TRBD2 for D (6 bases). CDR3 length: 11 amino acids. V was cut by 7 bases and J by 4 bases, with 8 bases left in between. Germline-derived CDR1 and CDR2 are SGHRS and YFSETQ. CDR3 nucleotides: TGCGCCAGCGTCGGGGGAGAGACCCAGTACTTC. As protein: CASVGGETQYF.

There are a few counts of this clone. The chain employs TRBV2 and TRBJ2-1; TRBD2 matches 10 bases. V trimming: 8 bases; J trimming: 1 base; junction bases outside the gene matches: 17. Germline V lookup: CDR1 SNHLY, CDR2 FYNNEI. This CDR3 has 19 amino acids. This chain's CDR3 is CASGRTGASGRLSYNEQFF. CDR3 sequence (DNA): TGTGCCAGCGGCCGGACGGGGGCTAGCGGGAGACTTTCCTACAATGAGCAGTTCTTC. Based on the CDR3 plus reference TRBV2 and TRBJ2-1, the full variable domain is EPEVTQTPSHQVTQMGQEVILRCVPISNHLYFYWYRQILGQKVEFLVSFYNNEISEKSEIFDDQFSVERPDGSNFTLKIRSTKLEDSAMYFCASGRTGASGRLSYNEQFFGPGTRLTVL.

This clone was counted between two and nine times. The rearrangement uses TRBV6-2 or TRBV6-3 and TRBJ2-3; 7 bases are a match to TRBD2. Germline V gene sequence: CDR1 MNHEY, CDR2 SVGEGT. J gave up 2 bases and V 2 bases, and 1 base lay outside the gene matches. This CDR3 is 14 amino acids long. The chain's CDR3 is CASSYGRATDTQYF. In DNA form, the CDR3 reads TGTGCCAGCAGTTACGGGAGGGCCACAGATACGCAGTATTTT.

The chain carries TRBV18 and TRBJ2-6, with 16 bases identical to TRBD2. CDR1 KGHSH and CDR2 LQKENI come from the germline V gene. The ends lost 0 bases at V and 4 bases at J; junction bases unmatched: 3. The CDR3 length is 19 residues. The CDR3: CASSPPGLAGGSGANVLTF. The CDR3 bases are TGTGCCAGCTCACCACCGGGACTAGCGGGAGGGTCAGGGGCCAACGTCCTGACTTTC.

This clone was counted a single time. The chain joins TRBV5-1 to TRBJ1-3; D is possibly TRBD1 (6 bases). The CDR3 has 16 residues. Per the germline V gene, CDR1 is SGHRS and CDR2 is YFSETQ. V dropped 0 bases and J dropped 0 bases, with 10 bases sitting between them. The CDR3 reads CASSLAGTSSGNTIYF. In DNA form, the CDR3 reads TGCGCCAGCAGCTTGGCCGGGACAAGCTCTGGAAACACCATATATTTT.

The chain uses TRBV27 and TRBJ1-2, with D hard to call. Trimming took off 1 base at V and 6 bases at J, with 21 bases between the two ends. Germline V gives CDR1 MNHEY, CDR2 SMNVEV (reference sequence). The CDR3 contains 17 residues. CDR3 residues: CASSLFPFVHGGNGYTF. The CDR3 coding sequence is TGTGCCAGCAGTTTATTTCCCTTTGTCCACGGCGGCAATGGCTACACCTTC.

This chain uses TRBV18 with TRBJ1-6; 9 nucleotides line up with TRBD1. The CDR3 totals 16 residues. The V segment lost 2 bases and the J segment 12 bases; nucleotides outside the gene matches: 11. Germline CDR1 is KGHSH and CDR2 is LQKENI. The CDR3, as DNA: TGTGCCAGCTCACCAAACAGGGGGCTGGGATTAGAACCCCTCCACTTT. Translating gives CASSPNRGLGLEPLHF.